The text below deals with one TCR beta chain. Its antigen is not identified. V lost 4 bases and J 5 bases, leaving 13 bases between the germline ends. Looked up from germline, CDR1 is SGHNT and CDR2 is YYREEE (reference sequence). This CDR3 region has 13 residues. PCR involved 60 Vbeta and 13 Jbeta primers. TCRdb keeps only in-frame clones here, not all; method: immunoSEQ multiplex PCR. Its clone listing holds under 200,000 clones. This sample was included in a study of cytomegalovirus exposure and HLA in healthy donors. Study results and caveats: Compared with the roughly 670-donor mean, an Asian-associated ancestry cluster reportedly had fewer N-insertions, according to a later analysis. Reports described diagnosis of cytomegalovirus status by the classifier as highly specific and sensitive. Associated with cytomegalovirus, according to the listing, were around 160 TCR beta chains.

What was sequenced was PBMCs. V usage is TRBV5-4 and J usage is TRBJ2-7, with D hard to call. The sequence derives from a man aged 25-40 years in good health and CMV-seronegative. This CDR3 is CASSLNNLHEQYF. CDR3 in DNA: TGTGCCAGCAGCCTAAATAACCTCCACGAGCAGTACTTC.